This T cell receptor beta chain came from a study of blood T cell repertoires in COVID-19. The assay was immunoSEQ multiplex PCR, and TCRdb's table has in-frame clones only and misses some. The sample lists hundreds of thousands of clones, approximately 83% seen once, with about 3.7% in the top ten. Participant reports of clinical history set cohort assignment. Two negative PCRs, clearance, or symptom resolution had been documented for recovered Cohort 3 donors. The CDR3 has 13 amino acids. Germline CDR1 LNHDA, CDR2 SQIVND (reference sequence). V lost 4 bases and J 3 bases, leaving 9 bases between the germline ends.

This TCR derives from a woman aged 60-75 years who had recovered from COVID-19. The sample was PBMCs or T cells enriched from blood (not recorded which). This chain links TRBV19 with TRBJ2-5, with D possibly TRBD2 on 6 matching bases. The CDR3 DNA follows: TGTGCCAGTAGTAAGCAGCGGGAAGAGACCCAGTACTTC. Translated: CASSKQREETQYF.